The text below deals with one TCR beta chain. The target antigen is unknown. This sample is part of a study of T-cell memory formation after mild COVID-19. Turning to the study itself: For the most part, TCR clusters were specific to one donor. General study points: CD4+ contracting clones lay mainly in CM and EM, CD8+ ones in EMRA. The study found balanced CD4/CD8 in clones contracting day 15 to 85 and a CD4+ lean in later expanders.

Constant-segment primers served in 5'RACE that generated TCR alpha and TCR beta cDNA libraries bearing sample barcodes and UMIs. Each CDR3 protein gets one entry after TCRdb re-called the 5' RACE reads with MiXCR. The profile shows more than 150,000 distinct CDR3 sequences, around a sixth of them singletons. This TCR came from a man aged 18 to 35 who had mild COVID-19 (a few samples of this study predate the infection). Cell type and time point are not known. The specimen was PBMCs or a T cell subset sorted from them (not recorded which).

As DNA, the CDR3 is TGTGCCAGCAGTACCGGGACAGCGAATCAGCCCCAGCATTTT. Its protein product is CASSTGTANQPQHF. The rearrangement uses TRBV2 and TRBJ1-5, with 7 bases lining up with TRBD1. The CDR3 consists of 14 residues. The V gene end was trimmed by 5 bases and the J gene end by 4 bases; junction bases not matched to a gene: 5. Germline CDR1 reads SNHLY; CDR2 reads FYNNEI.